The 11 T cell receptor beta chains listed next were all sequenced from one sample in a study of long-term antiretroviral therapy in people with HIV. The assay, immunoSEQ v3.0, was run at survey level. TCRdb's copy holds only in-frame clones and misses some; the assay was immunoSEQ multiplex PCR. The table has some 31,000 clones, around 97% seen once. Sequenced here: unsorted PBMCs, sampled 6.9 years after starting antiretroviral therapy. The source is a man aged 30 to 45 with HIV.

The V call is TRBV9, the J call TRBJ2-1, with 8 bases aligning to TRBD2. The CDR3 runs to 15 residues. The J segment lost 1 base and the V segment lost 3 bases, leaving 3 bases of the junction unmatched. The germline gives CDR1 SGDLS, CDR2 YYNGEE. Written as DNA, the CDR3 is TGTGCCAGCAGCGATAGCGGGGTTTCCTACAATGAGCAGTTCTTC. As protein: CASSDSGVSYNEQFF.

The chain is built from TRBV5-1 and TRBJ1-1; D is perhaps TRBD1 (6 bases). The CDR3 runs to 14 residues. From germline, CDR1 is SGHRS and CDR2 YFSETQ. Trimming left V 0 bases short and J 4 bases short, with 10 bases between. The CDR3 sequence is CASSLVAGVTEAFF. The CDR3 region has the DNA TGCGCCAGCAGCTTGGTGGCAGGGGTCACTGAAGCTTTCTTT.

This chain connects TRBV6-1 to TRBJ1-4; D not certain. The CDR3 has 13 residues. V lost 10 bases and J lost 2, with 11 bases in between. The germline V gene encodes CDR1 MNHNS and CDR2 SASEGT. The CDR3 region is CATVGFTNEKLFF. In DNA, the CDR3 is TGTGCCACCGTGGGGTTTACTAATGAAAAACTGTTTTTT.

This clone was detected once. The chain uses TRBV4-3 and TRBJ2-1; 14 bases line up with TRBD2. Trimming cost V 4 bases and J 7 bases; bases outside gene matches: 9. This CDR3 region has 17 residues. Per the germline V gene, CDR1 is LGHNA and CDR2 is YSLEER. The CDR3 loop is CASSLGTSGSGGNEQFF. The CDR3 nucleotides are TGCGCCAGCAGCCTTGGGACTAGCGGGAGTGGGGGGAATGAGCAGTTCTTC.

The CDR3 is CASSPGVLNSPLHF. The DNA of the CDR3 is TGTGCCAGCAGCCCCGGGGTACTTAATTCACCCCTCCACTTT. This chain joins TRBV6-5 and TRBJ1-6; no clear D gene. CDR1 and CDR2 (germline): MNHEY, SVGAGI. This CDR3 is built from 14 residues. V lost 6 bases, J lost 6 bases, and 12 bases lay in between.

This chain uses TRBV4-1 with TRBJ1-1; D unclear. CDR3 length: 13 residues. Trimming removed 1 base from V and 2 bases from J, with 5 bases in between. Germline V gene sequence: CDR1 MGHRA, CDR2 YSYEKL. The DNA of the CDR3 is TGCGCCAGCAGCCAAGGCGGTAACACTGAAGCTTTCTTT. It is translated as CASSQGGNTEAFF.

This clone showed up just once. The chain couples TRBV7-9 to TRBJ1-1, with D hard to call. From germline, CDR1 is SEHNR and CDR2 FQNEAQ (reference sequence). V lost 5 bases and J 1 base, leaving 11 bases between the germline ends. The length of the CDR3 is 14 residues. CDR3 coding DNA: TGTGCCAGCAGCCCCAACCCGCAGAACACTGAAGCTTTCTTT. Translating it yields CASSPNPQNTEAFF.

This rearrangement joins TRBV6-5 to TRBJ2-7; D is unresolved. CDR1 MNHEY and CDR2 SVGAGI come from the germline V gene. This CDR3 contains 15 residues. With 2 bases removed from V and 0 bases from J, the gap between germline ends came to 11 bases. DNA for the CDR3: TGTGCCAGCAGTTACGGTGTCGGAAGCTCCTACGAGCAGTACTTC. It translates to CASSYGVGSSYEQYF.

The chain carries TRBV30 and TRBJ2-5; D remains ambiguous. This CDR3 comprises 12 residues. Germline CDR1 is GTSNPN and CDR2 is SVGIG (reference sequence). Trimming took 0 bases from V and 6 from J, leaving 8 bases between them. This CDR3 reads CAWSVPPKTQYF. In DNA, the CDR3 is TGTGCCTGGAGTGTACCCCCCAAGACCCAGTACTTC. Drawing the rest from reference TRBV30 and TRBJ2-5, the complete variable domain is SQTIHQWPATLVQPVGSPLSLECTVEGTSNPNLYWYRQAAGRGLQLLFYSVGIGQISSEVPQNLSASRPQDRQFILSSKKLLLSDSGFYLCAWSVPPKTQYFGPGTRLLVL.

The chain couples TRBV4-2 to TRBJ1-3; D possibly corresponds to TRBD1 (6 bases). CDR3 length equals 16 residues. CDR1 LGHNA and CDR2 YNFKEQ come from the germline V gene. V dropped 1 base and J dropped 9 bases, with 19 bases sitting between them. The CDR3 bases are TGTGCCAGCAGCCAAGGCCGTCAGGGGTTAGGTACCACCATATATTTT. Translated: CASSQGRQGLGTTIYF.

The table lists this clone with a count of one. V gene TRBV4-1 combines with J gene TRBJ1-2; no firm D call. V lost 0 bases and J 6 bases, leaving 2 bases between the germline ends. Germline V gives CDR1 MGHRA, CDR2 YSYEKL. This CDR3 contains 11 residues. The CDR3 sequence: CASSQDNGYTF. CDR3 sequence (DNA): TGCGCCAGCAGCCAAGATAATGGCTACACCTTC.